Shown below are 8 T cell receptor beta chains from a single sample sequenced in a study of cytomegalovirus exposure and HLA in healthy donors. Both 60 Vbeta primers and 13 Jbeta primers went into the PCR. Using immunoSEQ multiplex PCR, the repertoire was profiled, and TCRdb retains in-frame clones only, with some absent. This table holds a few hundred thousand clones, about 83% found once. Sequenced sample: PBMCs. The receptors derive from a middle-aged woman in good health and CMV-seropositive.

The chain is built from TRBV4-3 and TRBJ2-2, with 7 bases aligning to TRBD1. The CDR3 is made up of 16 amino acids. Germline V lookup: CDR1 LGHNA, CDR2 YSLEER. Trimming took 3 bases from V and 3 from J; bases not matched to a gene: 7. CDR3 sequence reads: CASSHFDRADTGELFF. CDR3 nucleotide sequence: TGCGCCAGCAGCCACTTCGACAGGGCAGACACCGGGGAGCTGTTTTTT.

The rearrangement uses TRBV2 and TRBJ2-3, with 10 bases lining up with TRBD2. In germline, CDR1 is SNHLY, CDR2 FYNNEI. The J segment lost 2 bases and the V segment lost 6 bases, leaving 2 bases of the junction unmatched. The CDR3 runs 14 residues. This chain's CDR3 is CASRLAGFTDTQYF. The CDR3, as DNA: TGTGCCAGCAGACTAGCGGGGTTCACAGATACGCAGTATTTT.

This chain joins TRBV7-3 and TRBJ2-5, with 9 positions matching TRBD2. Germline CDR1 reads SGHTA; CDR2 reads FQGTGA. The CDR3 covers 15 residues. With 5 bases clipped from V and 5 bases from J, the junction kept 9 bases outside the gene matches. The CDR3 region has the DNA TGTGCCAGCAGCCCGGCCCGGAGCGGGAGGGAGACCCAGTACTTC. This encodes CASSPARSGRETQYF.

The chain has TRBV6-1 and TRBJ2-1, with 7 bases matching TRBD2. V lost 3 bases, J lost 0 bases, and 2 bases stayed unmatched. From germline, CDR1 is MNHNS and CDR2 SASEGT. The CDR3 totals 15 residues. DNA of the CDR3: TGTGCCAGCAGTGATGGCGGGAGCTCCTACAATGAGCAGTTCTTC. It translates to CASSDGGSSYNEQFF.

J is TRBJ2-7 and V is TRBV19; D is ambiguous. Germline V CDR1 and CDR2: LNHDA, SQIVND (reference sequence). The V end lost 5 bases, the J end lost 3 bases, and 5 bases lay between the germline ends. The CDR3 sequence is 11 residues long. The CDR3 sequence: CASSSIYEQYF. In DNA form, the CDR3 reads TGTGCCAGTAGTTCCATCTACGAGCAGTACTTC. Looking up the rest from reference TRBV19 and TRBJ2-7 gives the full variable domain: DGGITQSPKYLFRKEGQNVTLSCEQNLNHDAMYWYRQDPGQGLRLIYYSQIVNDFQKGDIAEGYSVSREKKESFPLTVTSAQKNPTAFYLCASSSIYEQYFGPGTRLTVT.

This clone occurred once. J is TRBJ2-7 and V is TRBV21-1; no DNA check was done on the table's D call, TRBD1. TRBV21-1 is termed a pseudogene. This CDR3 region has 15 residues. CDR3 nucleotide sequence: TGTGCCAGCAGCTCGCAGGACAGGGTATCTTCCGAGCAGTACTTC. The encoded protein is CASSSQDRVSSEQYF.

The chain couples TRBV10-3 to TRBJ2-2, with 8 positions matching TRBD2. The ends lost 11 bases at V and 7 bases at J; junction bases unmatched: 9. The V gene's germline CDR1 is ENHRY and CDR2 SYGVKD. The CDR3 runs to 13 residues. CDR3 DNA: TGTGCCGTAGCTGCGCGGGAGGACGGGGAGCTGTTTTTT. Residues: CAVAAREDGELFF.

The rearrangement joins TRBV11-1 to TRBJ1-1; 10 nucleotides match TRBD1. J was trimmed by 6 bases and V by 3 bases; bases with no gene match: 7. Germline V gives CDR1 SGHAT, CDR2 FQDESV (reference sequence). This CDR3 is 15 amino acids long. CDR3 nucleotide sequence: TGTGCCAGCAGCTTTAGACTAGGACAGGGGGCTGAAGCTTTCTTT. It translates to CASSFRLGQGAEAFF. Using reference TRBV11-1 and TRBJ1-1 for the parts outside the CDR3, the full variable domain is EAEVAQSPRYKITEKSQAVAFWCDPISGHATLYWYRQILGQGPELLVQFQDESVVDDSQLPKDRFSAERLKGVDSTLKIQPAELGDSAMYLCASSFRLGQGAEAFFGQGTRLTVV.